These T cell receptor beta chains were read from a single sample in a study of metastatic and nonmetastatic thyroid tumors. TCRdb recomputed clones from the PCR reads via MiXCR. The data hold around 16,000 clones, with about 33% observed a single time. Sequenced material: tumor tissue. The receptors stem from a male donor with papillary thyroid cancer or a benign thyroid nodule (not recorded which). Some clones in this sample may be carry-over from other donors' samples. Both conserved end residues are part of each CDR3. Each record gives: J gene, V gene, D gene, clone size, CDR3 protein, CDR3 DNA. A D gene is named only where the DNA matches it firmly. Rows may omit the clone size; those that give it use once, few, many or a size class.

j_gene: TRBJ1-5; v_gene: TRBV12-3/TRBV12-4; d_gene: TRBD1; abundance: many; CDR3aa: CASRRGQGNQPQHF; CDR3nt: TGTGCCAGCAGACGAGGACAGGGCAATCAGCCCCAGCATTTT
j_gene: TRBJ2-2; v_gene: TRBV6-1; d_gene: .; abundance: few; CDR3aa: CASSPWTDANTGELFF; CDR3nt: TGTGCCAGCAGCCCCTGGACGGACGCGAACACCGGGGAGCTGTTTTTT
j_gene: TRBJ1-1; v_gene: TRBV19; d_gene: .; abundance: many; CDR3aa: CASSIARGVGRFTEAFF; CDR3nt: TGTGCCAGTAGTATAGCCCGCGGCGTAGGGAGGTTCACTGAAGCTTTCTTT
j_gene: TRBJ2-1; v_gene: TRBV19; d_gene: TRBD2; abundance: medium-sized; CDR3aa: CASSTLGTSPRDEQFF; CDR3nt: TGTGCCAGTAGTACCCTCGGGACTAGCCCCCGCGATGAGCAGTTCTTC
j_gene: TRBJ2-7; v_gene: TRBV4-2; d_gene: TRBD2; abundance: .; CDR3aa: CASSQDWAGGTYEQYF; CDR3nt: TGTGCCAGCAGCCAAGATTGGGCGGGGGGGACCTACGAGCAGTACTTC
j_gene: TRBJ1-3; v_gene: TRBV7-9; d_gene: .; abundance: once; CDR3aa: CARSSLTHANTIYF; CDR3nt: TGTGCCAGAAGCTCCCTCACCCACGCAAACACCATATATTTT
j_gene: TRBJ2-3; v_gene: TRBV12-3/TRBV12-4; d_gene: TRBD1; abundance: many; CDR3aa: CASSLRGPSTDTQYF; CDR3nt: TGTGCCAGCAGTTTGAGGGGGCCTAGCACAGATACGCAGTATTTT
j_gene: TRBJ2-5; v_gene: TRBV7-9; d_gene: .; abundance: .; CDR3aa: CASSLSERDQATQNF; CDR3nt: TGTGCCAGCAGCCTAAGCGAGAGGGATCAAGCGACCCAGAACTTC
j_gene: TRBJ1-2; v_gene: TRBV12-3/TRBV12-4; d_gene: .; abundance: many; CDR3aa: CASSLKRGTGGYTF; CDR3nt: TGTGCCAGCAGTTTAAAAAGGGGTACGGGTGGCTACACCTTC
j_gene: TRBJ2-2; v_gene: TRBV11-1; d_gene: .; abundance: .; CDR3aa: CASSLVLLASTGELFF; CDR3nt: TGTGCCAGCAGCTTAGTTTTACTAGCTTCCACCGGGGAGCTGTTTTTT